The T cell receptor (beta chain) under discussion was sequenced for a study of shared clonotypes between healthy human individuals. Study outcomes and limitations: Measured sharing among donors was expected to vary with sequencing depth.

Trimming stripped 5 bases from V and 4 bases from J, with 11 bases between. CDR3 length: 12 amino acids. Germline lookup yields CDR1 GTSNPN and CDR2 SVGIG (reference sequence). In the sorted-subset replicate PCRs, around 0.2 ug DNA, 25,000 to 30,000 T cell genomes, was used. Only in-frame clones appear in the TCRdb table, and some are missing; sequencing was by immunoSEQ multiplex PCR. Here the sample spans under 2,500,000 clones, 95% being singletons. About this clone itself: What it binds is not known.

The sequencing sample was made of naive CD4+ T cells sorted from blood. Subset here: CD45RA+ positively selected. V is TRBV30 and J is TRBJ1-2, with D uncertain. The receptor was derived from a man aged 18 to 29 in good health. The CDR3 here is CAWAPGVYGYTF. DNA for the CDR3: TGTGCCTGGGCCCCGGGAGTCTATGGCTACACCTTC.